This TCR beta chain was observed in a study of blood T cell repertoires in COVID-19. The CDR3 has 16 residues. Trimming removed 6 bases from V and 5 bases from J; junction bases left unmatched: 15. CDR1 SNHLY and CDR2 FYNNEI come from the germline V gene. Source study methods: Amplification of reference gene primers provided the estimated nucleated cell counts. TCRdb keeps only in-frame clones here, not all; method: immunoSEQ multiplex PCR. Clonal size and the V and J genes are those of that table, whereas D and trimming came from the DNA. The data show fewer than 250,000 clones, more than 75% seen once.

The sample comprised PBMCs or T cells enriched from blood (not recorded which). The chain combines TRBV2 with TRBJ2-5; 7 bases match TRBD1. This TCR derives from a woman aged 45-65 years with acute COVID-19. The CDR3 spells CASRAGGVGLSETQYF. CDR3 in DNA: TGTGCCAGCAGGGCAGGGGGAGTTGGCCTCTCGGAGACCCAGTACTTC.